The source of this T cell receptor (beta chain) is a study of shared clonotypes between healthy human individuals. Healthy and HIV-negative, the adult donors had no recent acute infections or vaccinations. Study observations and caveats: Few donors restricted represented genetic and exposure-history diversity. Naive CD4 clonotype sharing across several donors was approximately 5%. Sampling covered blood only; tissue repertoires likely differ.

With 5 bases removed from V and 7 bases from J, the gap between germline ends came to 28 bases. The germline CDR1 and CDR2 sequences are SGHNT and YYREEE (reference sequence). The CDR3 has 17 residues. The data were produced by immunoSEQ multiplex PCR, yet TCRdb's version contains in-frame clones alone and is incomplete. The sample has more than 2,000,000 clones; more than 80% are singletons. A word on this clone: The antigen remains unidentified.

The receptor's source is a man aged 18-30 years in good health. The gene calls are TRBV5-4 and TRBJ2-7, with a tentative D call TRBD2 (6 bases). Source material: naive CD4+ T cells sorted from blood. Indicated subset: CD45RA+ positively selected. As DNA, the CDR3 is TGTGCCAGCAGGGGGGGTCGGGAGTCCGCCGGTTCGGAGGAGCAGTACTTC. Encoded protein: CASRGGRESAGSEEQYF.